This TCR beta chain was identified during a study of T cells in Graves' hyperthyroidism and ophthalmopathy. Study-wide findings and caveats: Most thyroid clonotypes that were expanded above 0.001 also turned up in blood.

The table lists this clonotype with a few counts. No antigen is known for it. It was RNA transcripts that yielded the amplified TCR beta CDR3 regions. The HTBI primer set drove a first-round RT-PCR of the TCR CDR3. TCRdb ran MiXCR on the multiplex PCR reads and lists one entry per CDR3 protein. In the table there are roughly 300,000 distinct CDR3 sequences, around a sixth of which are singletons. The V end lost 3 bases, the J end lost 7 bases, and 12 bases lay between the germline ends. In germline, CDR1 is MNHEY, CDR2 SVGEGT. The CDR3 has 14 residues. The V gene is TRBV6-2 or TRBV6-3, the J gene TRBJ2-2; possible D gene TRBD2, 5 bases. The receptor's source is a woman aged 45-60 years with Graves' hyperthyroidism. Sequencing used blood. The CDR3: CASSYLGVLGELFF. The CDR3 coding sequence is TGTGCCAGCAGTTATCTGGGAGTTCTCGGGGAGCTGTTTTTT.